This T cell receptor (beta chain) comes out of a study of blood T cell repertoires in COVID-19. The wider study: There were acute and convalescent COVID-19 samples, and they came from the United States, Italy and Spain. The cDNA or gDNA used as material had been derived from T cells, B-cell-depleted T cells, or PBMCs.

This clone has just one count. Per the original methods: Reference gene primer amplification yielded estimated nucleated cell counts. This table comes from immunoSEQ multiplex PCR, and its TCRdb copy is limited to in-frame clones, with some not included. For V, J and clone size, that table is used; D and trimming come from the DNA. Here the sample spans roughly 190,000 clones, about nine tenths being singletons. The CDR3 loop spans 17 amino acids. CDR1 and CDR2 from the germline V gene are SEHNR and FQNEAQ (reference sequence). V was cut by 3 bases and J by 5 bases, with 19 bases left in between. The rearrangement uses TRBV7-9 and TRBJ2-2; tentative D call: TRBD1 (6 bases). The source material was peripheral blood. This receptor was obtained from a man aged 45-65 years with acute or convalescent COVID-19. CDR3 DNA sequence: TGTGCCAGCAGCTTCAGCTCAGGGGTCGTTGGTACCGGGGAGCTGTTTTTT. Translating gives CASSFSSGVVGTGELFF.